This T cell receptor beta chain stems from a study of blood T cells in healthy people across ages. Study information: The capture of about one barcoded beta molecule per two T cells was achieved by template switching.

In the case of this clonotype: What it recognizes is unknown.

General observations from the study: Naive CD4+ cell counts and diversity both ran higher in long-lived than in aged donors.

CDR1 is DFQATT, CDR2 SNEGSKA, per germline (reference sequence). V gave up 1 base and J gave up 14 bases, with 12 bases separating them. CDR3 length: 12 residues. A J-beta primer mix and a sample-barcoded 5' primer were used in a second PCR of about 7 to 12 cycles. Each cDNA was tagged by a template-switch adaptor containing 12 random nucleotides. TCRdb processed the 5' RACE reads anew with MiXCR; each CDR3 protein has one entry. The sample contains over 600,000 distinct CDR3 sequences, around 21% of which appear only once. This rearrangement joins TRBV20-1 to TRBJ1-6; D gene ambiguous. Sample: blood. The sequence was obtained from a man between 70 and 80 years old in good health. The CDR3 nucleotides read TGCAGTGCTAGAGCCCCGGGCTCGACCCTCCACTTT. It encodes CSARAPGSTLHF.